The TCR beta chain described here comes from a study of Ad26.COV2.S vaccination and SARS-CoV-2 variants. Overall study context: Intramuscular Ad26.COV2.S at 5x10^10 or 1x10^11 viral particles. Study-wide results and limits: Using TCR breadth and depth analyses may have led to underestimated total T cell responses. The authors reported substantial breadth in spike-specific CD8+ and CD4+ T cell responses after vaccination.

As to treatment: 19 received Ad26.COV2.S at low or high dose, single or two shots; about 5 received placebo; per-sample allocation not given. The investigators took samples on day 63 after the first vaccine or placebo injection. There are 12 residues in the CDR3. This table comes from immunoSEQ multiplex PCR, and its TCRdb copy is limited to in-frame clones, with some not included. The sample consists of over 400,000 clones, roughly nine tenths of them appearing once. As to this clone: The antigen is unknown.

The sequence came from a person between 18 and 65 years old who received the Ad26.COV2.S COVID-19 vaccine or a placebo. The rearrangement uses TRBV21-1 and TRBJ1-5. TRBV21-1 is classified as a pseudogene. The sample here was peripheral blood, taken in a trial of Ad26.COV2.S vaccine versus placebo. CDR3 in amino acids: CASSKAIGSQHF. Written as DNA, the CDR3 is TGTGCCAGCAGCAAAGCAATTGGTTCCCAGCATTTT.